Listed below are T cell receptor beta chains from one sample, sequenced in a study of cytotoxic CD8 clonotypes in ibrutinib-treated CLL. Produced via immunoSEQ multiplex PCR; TCRdb's table is partial and in-frame only. The table shows over 140,000 clones, with around 80% occurring only once. Sample: PBMCs, taken after 36 months of ibrutinib treatment. The receptors were sampled from a human donor with chronic lymphocytic leukemia. The CDR3 runs from the conserved cysteine through the conserved F or W. A D gene is named only where the DNA matches it firmly. Size tells how often a clone was seen (once, few, many) or the class of an expanded clone, and some rows leave it out.

size	V	D	J	CDR3	DNA
NA	TRBV7-9	NA	TRBJ2-7	CASSSRIGGTYEQYF	TGTGCCAGCAGCTCCCGAATAGGGGGAACCTACGAGCAGTACTTC
NA	TRBV2	NA	TRBJ2-7	CASSEDRYEQYF	TGTGCCAGCAGTGAAGACCGCTACGAGCAGTACTTC
NA	TRBV4-2	NA	TRBJ2-7	CASSQVGRYEQYF	TGTGCCAGCAGCCAAGTCGGACGTTACGAGCAGTACTTC
NA	TRBV5-8	TRBD1	TRBJ1-2	CASSQIRGSDYGYTF	TGTGCCAGCAGCCAGATCAGGGGGTCAGACTATGGCTACACCTTC
NA	TRBV4-1	NA	TRBJ1-5	CASSQYGGHQGNQPQHF	TGCGCCAGCAGCCAGTATGGTGGCCACCAGGGCAATCAGCCCCAGCATTTT
NA	TRBV4-1	TRBD1	TRBJ1-4	CASSQDQWDRGPTNEKLFF	TGCGCCAGCAGCCAAGATCAGTGGGACAGGGGCCCAACTAATGAAAAACTGTTTTTT
NA	TRBV6-1	NA	TRBJ2-1	CASRSGGPGNEQFF	TGTGCCAGCAGATCAGGGGGGCCTGGGAATGAGCAGTTCTTC
NA	TRBV7-3	NA	TRBJ2-1	CASSLGWGYNEQFF	TGTGCCAGCAGCTTAGGTTGGGGATACAATGAGCAGTTCTTC
NA	TRBV5-8	TRBD1	TRBJ2-1	CASIKGQSSYNEQFF	TGTGCCAGTATCAAGGGACAGAGCTCCTACAATGAGCAGTTCTTC
few	TRBV6-5	NA	TRBJ1-4	CASSSNRATNEKLFF	TGTGCCAGCAGTTCCAACAGGGCAACTAATGAAAAACTGTTTTTT
NA	TRBV19	TRBD1	TRBJ1-1	CASSPQGVVTEAFF	TGTGCCAGTAGTCCCCAGGGGGTAGTCACTGAAGCTTTCTTT
many	TRBV6-6	TRBD2	TRBJ2-7	CASSPAGGRSLGEQYF	TGTGCCAGCAGTCCCGCTGGCGGGAGGTCTCTTGGAGAGCAGTACTTC
NA	TRBV5-1	TRBD1	TRBJ2-7	CASSFPPGQGKREQYF	TGCGCCAGCAGCTTTCCTCCGGGACAGGGGAAAAGGGAGCAGTACTTC
NA	TRBV5-1	NA	TRBJ1-2	CASRPGQRDYYTF	TGCGCCAGCAGACCAGGACAGAGGGATTACTACACCTTC
NA	TRBV5-1	TRBD2	TRBJ2-3	CASNGLAGSKSDTQYF	TGCGCCAGCAACGGACTAGCGGGATCCAAATCAGATACGCAGTATTTT
NA	TRBV6-6	TRBD1	TRBJ1-1	CAISGTGAMNTEAFF	TGTGCCATCTCCGGGACAGGGGCAATGAACACTGAAGCTTTCTTT
NA	TRBV18	TRBD2	TRBJ2-1	CASSPAGDPLPFF	TGTGCCAGCTCACCAGCGGGAGATCCTTTACCGTTCTTC
NA	TRBV6-5	NA	TRBJ1-1	CASSFTGPLNTEAFF	TGTGCCAGCAGTTTTACGGGGCCGCTGAACACTGAAGCTTTCTTT
NA	TRBV6-6	TRBD1	TRBJ2-7	CASSNPRDRVYEQYF	TGTGCCAGCAGTAACCCTCGGGACAGGGTATACGAGCAGTACTTC
few	TRBV2	NA	TRBJ1-2	CASSTGPNYGYTF	TGTGCCAGCAGTACAGGGCCAAACTATGGCTACACCTTC
NA	TRBV7-9	TRBD1	TRBJ1-2	CASSLGVSGGFGYTF	TGTGCCAGCAGCTTAGGGGTGTCAGGGGGGTTTGGCTACACCTTC
NA	TRBV6-6	NA	TRBJ1-5	CASSYSVGGQPQHF	TGTGCCAGCAGTTACTCGGTGGGGGGTCAGCCCCAGCATTTT